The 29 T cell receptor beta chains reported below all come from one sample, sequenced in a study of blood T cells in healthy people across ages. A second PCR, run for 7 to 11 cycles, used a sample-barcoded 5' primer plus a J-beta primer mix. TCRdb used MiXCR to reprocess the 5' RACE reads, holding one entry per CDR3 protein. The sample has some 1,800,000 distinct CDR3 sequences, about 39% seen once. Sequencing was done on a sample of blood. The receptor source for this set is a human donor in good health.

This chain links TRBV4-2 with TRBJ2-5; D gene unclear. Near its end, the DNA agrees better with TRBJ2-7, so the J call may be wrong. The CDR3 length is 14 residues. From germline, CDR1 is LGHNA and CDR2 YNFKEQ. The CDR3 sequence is CASSQAERALEQYF. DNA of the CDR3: TGTGCCAGCAGCCAAGCTGAACGAGCCCTCGAGCAGTACTTC.

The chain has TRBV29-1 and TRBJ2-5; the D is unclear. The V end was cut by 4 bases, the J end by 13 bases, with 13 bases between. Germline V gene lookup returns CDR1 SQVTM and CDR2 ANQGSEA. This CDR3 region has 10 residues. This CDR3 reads CSVGNFEAYF. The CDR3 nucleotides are TGCAGCGTTGGGAACTTCGAGGCGTACTTC.

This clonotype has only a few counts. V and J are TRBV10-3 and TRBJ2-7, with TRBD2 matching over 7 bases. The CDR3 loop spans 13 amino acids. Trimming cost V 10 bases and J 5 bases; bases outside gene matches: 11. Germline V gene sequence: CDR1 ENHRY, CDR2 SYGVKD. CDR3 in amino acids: CATTGGGEDEQYF. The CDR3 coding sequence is TGTGCCACTACGGGCGGGGGTGAGGACGAGCAGTACTTC.

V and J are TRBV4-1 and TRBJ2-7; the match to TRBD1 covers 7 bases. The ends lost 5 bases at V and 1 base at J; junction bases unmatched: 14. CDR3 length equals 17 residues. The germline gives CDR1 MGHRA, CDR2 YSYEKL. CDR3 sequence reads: CASSYRTGTVLSYEQYF. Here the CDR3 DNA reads TGCGCCAGCAGCTATCGGACCGGGACAGTCCTTTCCTACGAGCAGTACTTC.

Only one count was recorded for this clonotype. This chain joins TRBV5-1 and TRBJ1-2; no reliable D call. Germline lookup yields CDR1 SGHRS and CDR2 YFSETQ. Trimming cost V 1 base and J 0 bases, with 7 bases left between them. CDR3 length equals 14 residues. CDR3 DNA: TGCGCCAGCAGCTTGCAGGATACTAACTATGGCTACACCTTC. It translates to CASSLQDTNYGYTF.

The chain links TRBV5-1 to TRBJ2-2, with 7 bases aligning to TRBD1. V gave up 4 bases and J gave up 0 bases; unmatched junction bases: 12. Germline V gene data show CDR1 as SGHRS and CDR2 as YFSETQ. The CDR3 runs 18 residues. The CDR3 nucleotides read TGCGCCAGCAGCCCCAGATATGGACAGGTTGCGAACACCGGGGAGCTGTTTTTT. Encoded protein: CASSPRYGQVANTGELFF.

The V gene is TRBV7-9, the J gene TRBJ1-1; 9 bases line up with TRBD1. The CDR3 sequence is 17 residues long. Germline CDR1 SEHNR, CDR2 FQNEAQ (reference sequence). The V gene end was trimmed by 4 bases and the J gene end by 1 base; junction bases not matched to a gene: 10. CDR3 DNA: TGTGCCAGCAGCTACAGGGGGCATGGGTCGCCGAACACTGAAGCTTTCTTT. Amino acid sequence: CASSYRGHGSPNTEAFF. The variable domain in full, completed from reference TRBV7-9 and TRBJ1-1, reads DTGVSQNPRHKITKRGQNVTFRCDPISEHNRLYWYRQTLGQGPEFLTYFQNEAQLEKSRLLSDRFSAERPKGSFSTLEIQRTEQGDSAMYLCASSYRGHGSPNTEAFFGQGTRLTVV.

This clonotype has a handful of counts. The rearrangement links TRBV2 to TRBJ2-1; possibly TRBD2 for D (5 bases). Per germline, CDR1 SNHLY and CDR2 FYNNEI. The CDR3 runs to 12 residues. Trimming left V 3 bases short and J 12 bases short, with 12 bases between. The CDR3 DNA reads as TGTGCCAGCAGTGATCGGGAACAAAGGCAGTTCTTC. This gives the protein CASSDREQRQFF.

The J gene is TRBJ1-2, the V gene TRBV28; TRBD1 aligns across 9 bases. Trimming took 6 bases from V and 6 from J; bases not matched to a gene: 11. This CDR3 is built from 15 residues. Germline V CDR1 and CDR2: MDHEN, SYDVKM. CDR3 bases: TGTGCCAGCAGCTCGCCGGGACAGGGAAGTCATGGCTACACCTTC. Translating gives CASSSPGQGSHGYTF.

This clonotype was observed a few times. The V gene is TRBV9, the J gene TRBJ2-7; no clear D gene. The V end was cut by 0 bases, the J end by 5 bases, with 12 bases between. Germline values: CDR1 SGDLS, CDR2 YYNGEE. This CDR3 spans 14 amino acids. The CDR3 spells CASSVGGLTHEQYF. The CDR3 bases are TGTGCCAGCAGCGTAGGTGGTTTGACCCACGAGCAGTACTTC.

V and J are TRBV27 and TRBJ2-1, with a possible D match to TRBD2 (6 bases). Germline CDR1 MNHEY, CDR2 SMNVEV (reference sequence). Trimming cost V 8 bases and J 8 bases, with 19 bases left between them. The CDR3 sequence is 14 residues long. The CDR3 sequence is CASRRVLAGHEQFF. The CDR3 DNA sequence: TGTGCCAGCCGACGGGTACTAGCAGGGCATGAGCAGTTCTTC.

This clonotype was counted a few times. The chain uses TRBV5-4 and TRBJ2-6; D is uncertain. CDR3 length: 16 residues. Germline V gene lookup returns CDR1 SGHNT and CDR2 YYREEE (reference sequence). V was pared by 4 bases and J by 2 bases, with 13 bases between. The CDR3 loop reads CASSLDDPTGANVLTF. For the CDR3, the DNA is TGTGCCAGCAGCCTAGACGACCCCACTGGGGCCAACGTCCTGACTTTC.

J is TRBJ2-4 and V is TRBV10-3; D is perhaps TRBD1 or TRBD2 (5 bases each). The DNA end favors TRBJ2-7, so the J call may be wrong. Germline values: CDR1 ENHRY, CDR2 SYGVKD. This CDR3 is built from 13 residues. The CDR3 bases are TGTGCCATGAACCGGGACGGCCGGGGCGAGCAGTACTTC. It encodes CAMNRDGRGEQYF.

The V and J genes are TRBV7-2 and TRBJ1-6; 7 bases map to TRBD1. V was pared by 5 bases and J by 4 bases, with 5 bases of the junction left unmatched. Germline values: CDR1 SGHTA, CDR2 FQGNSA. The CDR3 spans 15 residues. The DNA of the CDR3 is TGTGCCAGCAGCACTCAGACAGGGTATAATTCACCCCTCCACTTT. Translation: CASSTQTGYNSPLHF.

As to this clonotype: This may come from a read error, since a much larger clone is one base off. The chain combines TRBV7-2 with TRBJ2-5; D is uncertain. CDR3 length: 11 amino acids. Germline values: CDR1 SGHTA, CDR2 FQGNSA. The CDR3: CAGSQQETQYF. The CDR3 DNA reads TGTGCCGGCAGCCAACAAGAGACCCAGTACTTC. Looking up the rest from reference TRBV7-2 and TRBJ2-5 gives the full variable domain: GAGVSQSPSNKVTEKGKDVELRCDPISGHTALYWYRQSLGQGLEFLIYFQGNSAPDKSGLPSDRFSAERTGGSVSTLTIQRTQQEDSAVYLCAGSQQETQYFGPGTRLLVL.

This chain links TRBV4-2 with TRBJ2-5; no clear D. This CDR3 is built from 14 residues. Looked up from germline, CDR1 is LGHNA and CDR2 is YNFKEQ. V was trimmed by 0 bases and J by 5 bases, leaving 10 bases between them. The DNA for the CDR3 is TGTGCCAGCAGCCAAGAATGGCTGGGGGAGACCCAGTACTTC. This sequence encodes CASSQEWLGETQYF.

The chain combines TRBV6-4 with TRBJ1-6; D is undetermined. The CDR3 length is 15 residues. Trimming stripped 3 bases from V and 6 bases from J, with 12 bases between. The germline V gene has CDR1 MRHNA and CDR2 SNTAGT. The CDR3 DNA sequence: TGTGCCAGCAGTGAGGTACCAGCGAGTAATTCACCCCTCCACTTT. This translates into CASSEVPASNSPLHF.

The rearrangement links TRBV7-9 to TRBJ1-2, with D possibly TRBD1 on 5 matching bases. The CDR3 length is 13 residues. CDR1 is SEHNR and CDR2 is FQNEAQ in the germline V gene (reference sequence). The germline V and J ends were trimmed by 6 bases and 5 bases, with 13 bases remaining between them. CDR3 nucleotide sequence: TGTGCCAGCAGACCCGACAGTCCGTATGGCTACACCTTC. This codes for CASRPDSPYGYTF.

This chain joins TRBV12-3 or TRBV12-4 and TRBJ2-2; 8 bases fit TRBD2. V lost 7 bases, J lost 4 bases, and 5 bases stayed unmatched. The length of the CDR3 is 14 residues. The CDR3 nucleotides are TGTGCCAGCACCCCGGGACTAGGCACCGGGGAGCTGTTTTTT. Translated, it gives CASTPGLGTGELFF.

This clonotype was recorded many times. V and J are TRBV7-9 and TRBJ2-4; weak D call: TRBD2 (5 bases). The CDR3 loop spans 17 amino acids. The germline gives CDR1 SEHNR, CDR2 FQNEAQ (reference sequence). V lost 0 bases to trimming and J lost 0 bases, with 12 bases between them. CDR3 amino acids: CASSLALGAIAKNIQYF. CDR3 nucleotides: TGTGCCAGCAGCTTAGCCCTGGGAGCGATAGCCAAAAACATTCAGTACTTC.

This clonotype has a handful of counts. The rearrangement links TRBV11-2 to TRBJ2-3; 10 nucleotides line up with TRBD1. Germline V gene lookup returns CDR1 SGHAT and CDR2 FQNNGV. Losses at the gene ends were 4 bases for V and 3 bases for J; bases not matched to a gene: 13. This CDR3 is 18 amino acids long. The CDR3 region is CASSSQTLGQGETDTQYF. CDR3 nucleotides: TGTGCCAGCAGCTCACAAACCCTCGGACAGGGGGAGACAGATACGCAGTATTTT.

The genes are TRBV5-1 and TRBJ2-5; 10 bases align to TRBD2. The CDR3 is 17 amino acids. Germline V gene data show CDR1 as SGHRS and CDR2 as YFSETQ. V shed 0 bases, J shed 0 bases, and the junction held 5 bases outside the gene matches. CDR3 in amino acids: CASSLALAGTYQETQYF. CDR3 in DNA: TGCGCCAGCAGCTTGGCACTAGCGGGGACATACCAAGAGACCCAGTACTTC.

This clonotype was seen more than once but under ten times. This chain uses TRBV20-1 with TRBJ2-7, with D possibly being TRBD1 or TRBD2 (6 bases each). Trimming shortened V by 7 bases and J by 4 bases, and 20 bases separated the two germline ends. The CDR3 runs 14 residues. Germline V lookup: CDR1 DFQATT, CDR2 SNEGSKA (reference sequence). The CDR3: CSGGATQGGYEQYF. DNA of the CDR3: TGCAGTGGGGGGGCCACACAGGGTGGGTACGAGCAGTACTTC.

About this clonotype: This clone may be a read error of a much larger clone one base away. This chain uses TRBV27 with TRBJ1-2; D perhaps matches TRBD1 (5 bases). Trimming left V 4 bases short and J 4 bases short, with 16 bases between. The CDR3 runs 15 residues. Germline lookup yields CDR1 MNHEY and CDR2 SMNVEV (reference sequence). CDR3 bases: TGTGCCAGCAGTTGGGGGGGAGGGGACGTCTATGGCTACACCTTC. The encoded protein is CASSWGGGDVYGYTF.

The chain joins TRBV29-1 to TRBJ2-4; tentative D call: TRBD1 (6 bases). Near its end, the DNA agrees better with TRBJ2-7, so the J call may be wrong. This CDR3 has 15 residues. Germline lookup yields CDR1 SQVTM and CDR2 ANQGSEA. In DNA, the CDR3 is TGCAGCGCCGACGCCATGACAGGAGGTACTTACGAGCAGTACTTC. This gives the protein CSADAMTGGTYEQYF.

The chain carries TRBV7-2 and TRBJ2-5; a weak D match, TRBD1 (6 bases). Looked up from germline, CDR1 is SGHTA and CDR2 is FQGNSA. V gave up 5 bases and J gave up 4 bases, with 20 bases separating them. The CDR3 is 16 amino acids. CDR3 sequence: CASSPIQTGWGETQYF. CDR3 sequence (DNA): TGTGCCAGCAGCCCGATCCAGACAGGTTGGGGAGAGACCCAGTACTTC. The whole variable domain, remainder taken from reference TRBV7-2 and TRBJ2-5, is GAGVSQSPSNKVTEKGKDVELRCDPISGHTALYWYRQSLGQGLEFLIYFQGNSAPDKSGLPSDRFSAERTGGSVSTLTIQRTQQEDSAVYLCASSPIQTGWGETQYFGPGTRLLVL.

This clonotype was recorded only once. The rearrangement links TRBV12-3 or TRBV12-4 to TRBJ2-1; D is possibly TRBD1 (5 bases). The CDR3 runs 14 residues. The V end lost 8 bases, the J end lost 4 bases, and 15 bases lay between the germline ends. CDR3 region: CASGGAFSYNEQFF. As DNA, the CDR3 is TGTGCCAGCGGTGGGGCCTTCAGTTACAATGAGCAGTTCTTC.

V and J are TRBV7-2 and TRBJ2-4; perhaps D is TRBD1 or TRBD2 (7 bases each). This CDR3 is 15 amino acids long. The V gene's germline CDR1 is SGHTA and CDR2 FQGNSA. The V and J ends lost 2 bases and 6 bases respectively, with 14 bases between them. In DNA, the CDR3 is TGTGCCAGCAGCTTATCGGGCAGGGGGGGAAACATTCAGTACTTC. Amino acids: CASSLSGRGGNIQYF.

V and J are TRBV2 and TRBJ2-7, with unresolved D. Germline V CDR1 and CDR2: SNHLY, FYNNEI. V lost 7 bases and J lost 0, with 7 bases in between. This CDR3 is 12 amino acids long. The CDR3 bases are TGTGCCAGCAAGCAGATCTCCTACGAGCAGTACTTC. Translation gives CASKQISYEQYF.